These 10 T cell receptor beta chains were sequenced from one sample in a study of beta chain features in type 1 diabetes (dated by TCRdb to 2017 to 2018). The research as a whole found: A moderate but significant shortening of TCRB CDR3 length was observed in type 1 diabetes patients in all four CD4+ subsets.

The library came from the immunoSEQ multiplex PCR assay. All of the isolated RNA was reverse transcribed with the High Capacity cDNA Reverse Transcription Kit, so expressed TCRB transcripts were sequenced. The immuneACCESS repertoire file appears here via TCRdb, limited to in-frame rearrangements. These files lack a portion of the clones; in checked studies, under half of the deficit traces to unresolved V genes, and the cause of the others is not known. A total of around 250,000 clones appear in this sample, around 13% of them only once. The ten largest clones take up just under 0.02% of the sample. No antigen has been identified for these receptors. Sequencing input: naive CD4+ T cells from blood. This specimen's cell subset or site label, per the study, means: true naive CD4+ T cells. All receptors derive from a man under 40 with type 1 diabetes.

This clone was seen more than once but under ten times. Other DNA sequences from this sample encode an identical CDR3 as well. CDR3 protein: CASSVSSTDTQYF. For the CDR3, the DNA is TGTGCCAGCAGCGTAAGCAGCACAGATACGCAGTATTTT. The chain is built from TRBV9 and TRBJ2-3; D gene uncertain. This CDR3 region has 13 residues. Trimming took off 1 base at V and 0 bases at J, with 3 bases between the two ends. The germline V gene has CDR1 SGDLS and CDR2 YYNGEE.

J is TRBJ1-1 and V is TRBV6-5; no definite D call. Germline assignment: CDR1 MNHEY and CDR2 SVGAGI. V dropped 0 bases and J dropped 1 base, with 9 bases sitting between them. CDR3 length: 15 residues. CDR3 DNA: TGTGCCAGCAGTTACTCGAGAGGAGGGAACACTGAAGCTTTCTTT. Its protein is CASSYSRGGNTEAFF.

This chain links TRBV18 with TRBJ1-1; a weak D match, TRBD1 (5 bases). Germline V gives CDR1 KGHSH, CDR2 LQKENI. The V end lost 3 bases, the J end lost 5 bases, and 16 bases lay between the germline ends. The CDR3 length is 15 residues. CDR3 sequence (DNA): TGTGCCAGCTCACCGACGTTCGGGGGTGAGACTGAAGCTTTCTTT. It translates to CASSPTFGGETEAFF. Drawing the rest from reference TRBV18 and TRBJ1-1, the complete variable domain is NAGVMQNPRHLVRRRGQEARLRCSPMKGHSHVYWYRQLPEEGLKFMVYLQKENIIDESGMPKERFSAEFPKEGPSILRIQQVVRGDSAAYFCASSPTFGGETEAFFGQGTRLTVV.

This clone appeared a few times. The chain links TRBV2 to TRBJ2-7; unclear D gene. V lost 4 bases to trimming and J lost 7 bases, with 11 bases between them. CDR1 SNHLY and CDR2 FYNNEI come from the germline V gene. The CDR3 spans 12 residues. CDR3 amino acids: CASSALPKEQYF. The CDR3 DNA sequence: TGTGCCAGCAGTGCCCTACCGAAGGAGCAGTACTTC.

In its sample, this clone was seen a few times. The genes are TRBV19 and TRBJ1-1; D may be TRBD1 (5 bases). The V and J ends lost 6 bases and 3 bases respectively, with 14 bases between them. The CDR3 has 14 amino acids. Germline lookup yields CDR1 LNHDA and CDR2 SQIVND (reference sequence). The DNA of the CDR3 is TGTGCCAGTAGCATCACGTGGGGGGACACTGAAGCTTTCTTT. Its protein product is CASSITWGDTEAFF.

The chain links TRBV6-1 to TRBJ2-5, with 11 positions matching TRBD2. Germline V gives CDR1 MNHNS, CDR2 SASEGT. V trimming: 4 bases; J trimming: 1 base; junction bases outside the gene matches: 5. This CDR3 comprises 16 residues. The CDR3 DNA sequence: TGTGCCAGCAGTGTGCTAGCGGGGGGCCCCCAAGAGACCCAGTACTTC. Translated, it gives CASSVLAGGPQETQYF.

The rearrangement links TRBV7-2 to TRBJ2-5; TRBD1 aligns across 7 bases. This CDR3 is 12 amino acids long. With V trimmed by 2 bases and J by 7 bases, 1 base remained unmatched. CDR1 SGHTA and CDR2 FQGNSA come from the germline V gene. CDR3 coding DNA: TGTGCCAGCAGCTTACCAGGGGGGACCCAGTACTTC. Residues: CASSLPGGTQYF.

The sample holds a few counts of this clone. The chain uses TRBV28 and TRBJ1-1; D gene unclear. There are 13 residues in the CDR3. The germline V and J ends were trimmed by 7 bases and 10 bases, with 19 bases remaining between them. The germline V gene has CDR1 MDHEN and CDR2 SYDVKM. The CDR3 protein is CASTDGGWSGAFF. The CDR3 coding sequence is TGTGCCAGCACCGACGGCGGGTGGAGCGGAGCTTTCTTT.

V gene TRBV5-6 combines with J gene TRBJ1-4, with a tentative D call TRBD1 (5 bases). V lost 4 bases to trimming and J lost 4 bases, with 11 bases between them. The germline V gene encodes CDR1 SGHDT and CDR2 YYEEEE. This CDR3 contains 14 residues. The CDR3 reads CASSGGTLNEKLFF. CDR3 nucleotide sequence: TGTGCCAGCAGCGGAGGGACCCTTAATGAAAAACTGTTTTTT.

The chain employs TRBV4-1 and TRBJ2-6, with a tentative D call TRBD2 (5 bases). From germline, CDR1 is MGHRA and CDR2 YSYEKL. The CDR3 extends over 18 amino acids. With 4 bases removed from V and 1 base from J, the gap between germline ends came to 17 bases. Written as DNA, the CDR3 is TGCGCCAGCAGCCCCCGAGAGGCGGGCCTTTCTGGGGCCAACGTCCTGACTTTC. Translated: CASSPREAGLSGANVLTF.